This T cell receptor (beta chain) was recovered during a study of identical twins. One entry per CDR3 protein results from TCRdb running MiXCR on the 5' RACE reads. The sample holds some 1,600,000 distinct CDR3 sequences, about 30% seen once. CDR1 SGHDN and CDR2 FVKESK come from the germline V gene. This CDR3 has 17 amino acids. V was shortened by 1 base and J by 7 bases, with 20 bases between the two germline ends. Sequencing input: cord blood. This receptor was obtained from a newborn girl in good health. V gene TRBV14 combines with J gene TRBJ2-1, with a tentative D call TRBD1 (5 bases). The DNA for the CDR3 is TGTGCCAGCAGCCAAGCCGAAACAGGATCGGGCATAAATGAGCAGTTCTTC. It yields the protein CASSQAETGSGINEQFF.